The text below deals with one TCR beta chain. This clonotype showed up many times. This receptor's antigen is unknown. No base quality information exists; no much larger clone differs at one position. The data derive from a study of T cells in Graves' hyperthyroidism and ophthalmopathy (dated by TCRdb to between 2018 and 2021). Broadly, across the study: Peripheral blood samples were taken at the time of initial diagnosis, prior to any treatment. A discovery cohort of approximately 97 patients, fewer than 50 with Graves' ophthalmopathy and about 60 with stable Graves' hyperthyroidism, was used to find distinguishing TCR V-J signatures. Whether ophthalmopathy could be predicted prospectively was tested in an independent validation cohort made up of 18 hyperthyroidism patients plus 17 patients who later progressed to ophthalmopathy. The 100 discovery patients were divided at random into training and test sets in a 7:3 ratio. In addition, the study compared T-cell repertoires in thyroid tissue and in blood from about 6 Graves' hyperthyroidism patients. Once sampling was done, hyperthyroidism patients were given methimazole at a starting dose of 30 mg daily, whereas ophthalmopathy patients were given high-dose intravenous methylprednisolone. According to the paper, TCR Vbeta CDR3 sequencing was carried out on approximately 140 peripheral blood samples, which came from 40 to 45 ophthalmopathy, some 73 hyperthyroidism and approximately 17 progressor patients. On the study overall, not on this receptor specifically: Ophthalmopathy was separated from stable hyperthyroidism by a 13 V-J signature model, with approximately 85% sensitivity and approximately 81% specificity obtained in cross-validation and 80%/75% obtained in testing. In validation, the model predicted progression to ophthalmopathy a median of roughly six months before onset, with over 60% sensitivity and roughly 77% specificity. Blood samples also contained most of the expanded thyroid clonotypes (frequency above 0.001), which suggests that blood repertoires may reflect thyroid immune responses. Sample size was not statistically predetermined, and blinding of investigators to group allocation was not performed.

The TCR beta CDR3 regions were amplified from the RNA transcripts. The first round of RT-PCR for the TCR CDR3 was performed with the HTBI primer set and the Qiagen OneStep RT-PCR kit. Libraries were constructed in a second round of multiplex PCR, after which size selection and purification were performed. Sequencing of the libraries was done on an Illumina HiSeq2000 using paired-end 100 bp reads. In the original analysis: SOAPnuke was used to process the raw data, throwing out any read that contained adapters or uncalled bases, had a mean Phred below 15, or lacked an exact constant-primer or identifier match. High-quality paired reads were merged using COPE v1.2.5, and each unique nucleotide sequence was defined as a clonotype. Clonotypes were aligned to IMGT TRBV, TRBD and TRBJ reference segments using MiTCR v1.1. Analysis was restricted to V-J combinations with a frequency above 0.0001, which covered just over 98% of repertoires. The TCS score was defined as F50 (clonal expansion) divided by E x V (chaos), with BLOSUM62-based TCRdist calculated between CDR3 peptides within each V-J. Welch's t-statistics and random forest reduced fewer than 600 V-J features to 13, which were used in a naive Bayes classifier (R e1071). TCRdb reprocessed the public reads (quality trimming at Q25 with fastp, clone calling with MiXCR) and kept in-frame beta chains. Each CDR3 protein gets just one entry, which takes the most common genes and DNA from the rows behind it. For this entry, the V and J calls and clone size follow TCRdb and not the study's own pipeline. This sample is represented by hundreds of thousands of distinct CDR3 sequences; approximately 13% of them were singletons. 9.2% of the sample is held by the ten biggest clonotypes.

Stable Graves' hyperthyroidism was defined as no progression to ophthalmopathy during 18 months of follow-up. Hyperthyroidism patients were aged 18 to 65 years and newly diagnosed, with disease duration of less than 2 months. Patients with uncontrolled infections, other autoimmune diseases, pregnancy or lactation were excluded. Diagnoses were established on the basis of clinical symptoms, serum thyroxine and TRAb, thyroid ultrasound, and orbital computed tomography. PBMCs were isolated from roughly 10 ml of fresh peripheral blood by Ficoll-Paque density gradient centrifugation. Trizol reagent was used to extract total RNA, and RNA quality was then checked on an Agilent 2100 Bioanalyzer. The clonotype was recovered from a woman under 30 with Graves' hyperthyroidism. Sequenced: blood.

The bases are TGTGCCAGCAGAACAGGACAGGGGGCCGGCACAGATACGCAGTATTTT. Its protein reads: CASRTGQGAGTDTQYF. The chain is encoded by TRBV3-1 joined to TRBJ2-3, and 11 junction bases match TRBD1. Trimming accounts for 6 bases at V and 1 base at J, while the number of junction bases matched to no gene is 6. Reading the germline V gene (reference sequence) gives CDR1 LGHDT and CDR2 YNNKEL. The CDR3 sequence holds 16 residues, the cysteine and phenylalanine included. The kept DNA is CDR3 alone, 48 bases in frame from the first base.